This T cell receptor (beta chain) comes out of a study of beta chain features in type 1 diabetes. Study background: Age, gender and cell yields were similar between patients and healthy donors. Notes on the study in general: There was a moderate but significant shortening of TCRB CDR3s in all four CD4+ subsets of Type 1 diabetes patients. Compared with healthy donors, patients appeared to share more similar naive, central memory and regulatory TCRB repertoires. The study notes PCR might favor shorter templates equally in patients and controls.

This clone has only a few counts. Its antigen is not identified. V gave up 3 bases and J gave up 9 bases, with 9 bases separating them. The V gene's germline CDR1 is LGHNA and CDR2 YSLEER. The CDR3 runs 12 residues. Investigators reverse transcribed all isolated RNA, so they sequenced expressed TCRB transcripts. Naive, central memory and regulatory T cell samples produced a mean of around 4 million reads. The method was immunoSEQ multiplex PCR; TCRdb's version includes in-frame clones alone and lacks a portion of them. In the table there are roughly 150,000 clones, 7.8% of which are singletons. The receptor's source is a woman aged 40 to 50 with type 1 diabetes. The sample was central memory CD4+ T cells from blood. The chain employs TRBV4-3 and TRBJ1-5; D may be TRBD1 (5 bases). The CDR3 DNA reads TGCGCCAGCAGCCAGAGCGGGGGGCCCCAGCATTTT. This encodes CASSQSGGPQHF.